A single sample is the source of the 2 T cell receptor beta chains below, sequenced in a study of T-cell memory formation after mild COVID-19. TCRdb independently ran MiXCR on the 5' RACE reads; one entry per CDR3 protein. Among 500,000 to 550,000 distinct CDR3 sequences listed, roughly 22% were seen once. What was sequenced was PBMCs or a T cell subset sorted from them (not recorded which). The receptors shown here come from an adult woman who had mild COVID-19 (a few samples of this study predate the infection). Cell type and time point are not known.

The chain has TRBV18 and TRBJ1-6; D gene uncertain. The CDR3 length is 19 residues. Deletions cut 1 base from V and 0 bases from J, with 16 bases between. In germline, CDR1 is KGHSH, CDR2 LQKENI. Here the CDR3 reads CASSPRGLPFSSYNSPLHF. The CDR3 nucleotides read TGTGCCAGCTCACCACGAGGACTCCCTTTCAGCTCCTATAATTCACCCCTCCACTTT.

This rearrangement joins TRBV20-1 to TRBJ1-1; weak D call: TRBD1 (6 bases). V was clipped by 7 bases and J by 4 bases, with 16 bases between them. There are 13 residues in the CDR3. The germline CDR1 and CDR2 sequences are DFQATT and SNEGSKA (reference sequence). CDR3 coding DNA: TGCAGTGGCCAGCGGGGGCGACGCACTGAAGCTTTCTTT. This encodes CSGQRGRRTEAFF.